This T cell receptor (beta chain) appears in the sequencing data of a study of identical twins. This clonotype was picked up many times. TCRdb reprocessed the 5' RACE reads with MiXCR, giving one entry per CDR3 protein. This sample has under 300,000 distinct CDR3 sequences, with around 15% found just once. Sequenced material: memory (CD45RO+) T cells sorted from blood. This receptor was identified in a woman between 18 and 30 years old in good health.

CDR3 in amino acids: CASSLAGPPLHF. The CDR3 nucleotides read TGTGCCAGCAGTTTAGCAGGCCCACCCCTCCACTTT. V and J are TRBV12-3 or TRBV12-4 and TRBJ1-6; D not certain. Deletions cut 0 bases from V and 11 bases from J, with 5 bases between. CDR3 size: 12 residues.